Presented here are 29 T cell receptor beta chains from one specimen sequenced in a study of OX40 agonist ivuxolimab in advanced cancers. Libraries were constructed by the immunoSEQ multiplex PCR assay. TCRdb stores this immuneACCESS table with in-frame sequences only. Part of the clones is absent; in the studies checked, under half of the shortfall reflects unresolved V genes, and no reason is known for the rest. This sample lists about 84,000 clones; roughly nine tenths were detected once. The ten largest make up 0.15% to 0.2% of the sample. The specimen was CD4+ or CD8+ T cells sorted from blood, collected in a trial of the OX40 agonist ivuxolimab. The receptor set was obtained from an adult with an advanced solid tumor such as melanoma, head and neck, liver or kidney cancer.

This chain connects TRBV2 to TRBJ2-7, with a tentative D call TRBD2 (5 bases). Germline loops: CDR1 SNHLY, CDR2 FYNNEI. Trimming took off 4 bases at V and 11 bases at J, with 12 bases between the two ends. The CDR3 sequence is 11 residues long. As DNA, the CDR3 is TGTGCCAGCAGTGGGTCATCGGGAAAGTACGTC. Translating gives CASSGSSGKYV.

This rearrangement joins TRBV6-5 to TRBJ2-5; tentatively, D is TRBD2 (6 bases). V was trimmed by 2 bases and J by 2 bases, leaving 12 bases between them. Germline values: CDR1 MNHEY, CDR2 SVGAGI. The CDR3 runs to 15 residues. The CDR3 DNA sequence: TGTGCCAGCAGTTACCTCCTAGCGCAACAAGAGACCCAGTACTTC. Translating it yields CASSYLLAQQETQYF.

The V call is TRBV19, the J call TRBJ2-6, with 10 bases fitting TRBD1. CDR3 length: 18 amino acids. The germline CDR1 and CDR2 sequences are LNHDA and SQIVND (reference sequence). Trimming took 6 bases from V and 1 from J; bases not matched to a gene: 9. The CDR3 region is CASRVWGQGTSGANVLTF. The DNA of the CDR3 is TGTGCCAGTAGAGTCTGGGGACAGGGGACGTCTGGGGCCAACGTCCTGACTTTC. The variable domain in full, completed from reference TRBV19 and TRBJ2-6, reads DGGITQSPKYLFRKEGQNVTLSCEQNLNHDAMYWYRQDPGQGLRLIYYSQIVNDFQKGDIAEGYSVSREKKESFPLTVTSAQKNPTAFYLCASRVWGQGTSGANVLTFGAGSRLTVL.

The V and J genes are TRBV10-3 and TRBJ2-2; 8 bases fit TRBD1. CDR3 length equals 14 residues. Germline V gene lookup returns CDR1 ENHRY and CDR2 SYGVKD. V was pared by 6 bases and J by 4 bases, with 4 bases of the junction left unmatched. CDR3 nucleotide sequence: TGTGCCATCAGACTTACAGGGGGCACCGGGGAGCTGTTTTTT. It specifies CAIRLTGGTGELFF.

The chain combines TRBV5-1 with TRBJ2-2; perhaps TRBD2 as D (6 bases). The V and J ends lost 4 bases and 6 bases respectively, with 19 bases between them. This CDR3 has 16 residues. Per germline, CDR1 SGHRS and CDR2 YFSETQ. The CDR3, as DNA: TGCGCCAGCAGCAGGGGACTGACTTCGGACGCCGGGGAGCTGTTTTTT. It translates to CASSRGLTSDAGELFF.

In DNA, the CDR3 is TGTGCCAGCAGTTTAGCAGGGGGCGGACAAGTTGAAAAACTGTTTTTT. Translating it yields CASSLAGGGQVEKLFF. This chain uses TRBV27 with TRBJ1-4, with TRBD1 matching over 8 bases. The CDR3 runs 16 residues. Germline-derived CDR1 and CDR2 are MNHEY and SMNVEV (reference sequence). The V segment lost 2 bases and the J segment 7 bases; nucleotides outside the gene matches: 9.

The chain uses TRBV7-2 and TRBJ1-5; TRBD1 aligns across 7 bases. The ends lost 5 bases at V and 6 bases at J; junction bases unmatched: 4. The CDR3 spans 13 residues. Per germline, CDR1 SGHTA and CDR2 FQGNSA. For the CDR3, the DNA is TGTGCCAGCAGCATTGACAGGGTTCAGCCCCAGCATTTT. The encoded protein is CASSIDRVQPQHF. Full variable domain (missing parts from reference TRBV7-2 and TRBJ1-5): GAGVSQSPSNKVTEKGKDVELRCDPISGHTALYWYRQSLGQGLEFLIYFQGNSAPDKSGLPSDRFSAERTGGSVSTLTIQRTQQEDSAVYLCASSIDRVQPQHFGDGTRLSIL.

This chain uses TRBV11-2 with TRBJ2-3; D is perhaps TRBD2 (6 bases). The CDR3 loop spans 17 amino acids. Germline CDR1 SGHAT, CDR2 FQNNGV. The ends were cut back, 4 bases at V and 6 bases at J, with 23 bases in the middle. The CDR3 nucleotides read TGTGCCAGCAGCTCGAAGTGGGAGGCCAGGGCTCTGGATACGCAGTATTTT. Translated: CASSSKWEARALDTQYF.

The genes are TRBV19 and TRBJ1-5, with D hard to call. Germline V gene lookup returns CDR1 LNHDA and CDR2 SQIVND (reference sequence). Between the trimmed V and J ends, which lost 10 bases and 4 bases, there was a span of 20 bases. CDR3 length: 15 residues. CDR3 sequence reads: CATTPPPGENQPQHF. For the CDR3, the DNA is TGTGCCACTACCCCCCCGCCGGGAGAGAATCAGCCCCAGCATTTT.

This chain links TRBV4-1 with TRBJ2-2, with 9 nucleotides matching TRBD1. This CDR3 has 18 residues. After removal of 4 bases from V and 5 bases from J, the junction contained 14 bases not matched to a gene. Germline V lookup: CDR1 MGHRA, CDR2 YSYEKL. In DNA form, the CDR3 reads TGCGCCAGCAGCCGGCAAGGGGGGACAGGGCTGGGGACCGGGGAGCTGTTTTTT. Amino acids: CASSRQGGTGLGTGELFF.

This chain joins TRBV7-2 and TRBJ2-7; TRBD1 matches 10 bases. Germline-derived CDR1 and CDR2 are SGHTA and FQGNSA. This CDR3 has 15 residues. With 4 bases clipped from V and 5 bases from J, the junction kept 8 bases outside the gene matches. This CDR3 reads CASSSPGGQGHEQYF. The DNA of the CDR3 is TGTGCCAGCAGCTCTCCCGGGGGACAGGGGCACGAGCAGTACTTC. The whole variable domain, filled in from reference TRBV7-2 and TRBJ2-7, reads GAGVSQSPSNKVTEKGKDVELRCDPISGHTALYWYRQSLGQGLEFLIYFQGNSAPDKSGLPSDRFSAERTGGSVSTLTIQRTQQEDSAVYLCASSSPGGQGHEQYFGPGTRLTVT.

The V and J genes are TRBV25-1 and TRBJ1-1; D may be TRBD1 (5 bases). Between the trimmed V and J ends, which lost 5 bases and 1 base, there was a span of 8 bases. The germline CDR1 and CDR2 sequences are MGHDK and SYGVNS. This CDR3 is built from 13 residues. CDR3 DNA: TGTGCCAGCAGTTTTACAGGGAACACTGAAGCTTTCTTT. Amino acid sequence: CASSFTGNTEAFF.

The chain joins TRBV4-2 to TRBJ1-4; TRBD1 is a possible D gene (6 bases). V shed 3 bases and J shed 8 bases, with 19 bases lying between them. The germline gives CDR1 LGHNA, CDR2 YNFKEQ. This CDR3 has 16 amino acids. The CDR3 region is CASSHNTGKLSEKLFF. The CDR3 DNA reads TGTGCCAGCAGCCATAATACAGGGAAGTTGAGCGAAAAACTGTTTTTT.

The CDR3 region is CASSRTSGRGSDTQYF. The CDR3 DNA follows: TGCGCCAGCAGCCGGACTAGCGGGAGGGGCTCAGATACGCAGTATTTT. The rearrangement uses TRBV5-1 and TRBJ2-3; 15 bases align to TRBD2. The germline gives CDR1 SGHRS, CDR2 YFSETQ. This CDR3 is 16 amino acids long. With V trimmed by 4 bases and J by 4 bases, 4 bases remained unmatched.

The chain joins TRBV10-3 to TRBJ2-7; 9 nucleotides align to TRBD1. Trimming removed 6 bases from V and 2 bases from J; junction bases left unmatched: 8. Per germline, CDR1 ENHRY and CDR2 SYGVKD. This CDR3 spans 15 amino acids. The CDR3 is CAIRRGQGTTYEQYF. The CDR3 DNA reads as TGTGCCATCAGGCGCGGACAGGGGACTACCTACGAGCAGTACTTC.

This chain joins TRBV6-5 and TRBJ2-2; 10 nucleotides align to TRBD2. Germline values: CDR1 MNHEY, CDR2 SVGAGI. V gave up 5 bases and J gave up 6 bases; unmatched junction bases: 6. The CDR3 spans 15 residues. CDR3 residues: CASSRASGRAGELFF. The CDR3 nucleotides are TGTGCCAGCAGTAGGGCGAGCGGGAGGGCCGGGGAGCTGTTTTTT.

This clone was picked up one time. The rearrangement joins TRBV2 to TRBJ1-1, with 7 bases fitting TRBD1. Germline loops: CDR1 SNHLY, CDR2 FYNNEI. This CDR3 is built from 11 residues. With V trimmed by 6 bases and J by 8 bases, 3 bases remained unmatched. In nucleotides, the CDR3 is TGTGCCAGCAGATTGACAGGGGAAGCTTTCTTT. Translation gives CASRLTGEAFF.

The chain is built from TRBV4-1 and TRBJ2-1; no clear D. V lost 4 bases to trimming and J lost 8 bases, with 27 bases between them. The CDR3 has 18 amino acids. Germline values: CDR1 MGHRA, CDR2 YSYEKL. The CDR3 protein is CASSPLAGVRRGGDEQFF. The CDR3 DNA reads TGCGCCAGCAGCCCCCTGGCAGGCGTGCGGCGCGGTGGGGATGAGCAGTTCTTC.

This chain connects TRBV28 to TRBJ1-5, with no clear D. V shed 2 bases and J shed 13 bases, with 9 bases lying between them. The CDR3 totals 11 residues. Germline lookup yields CDR1 MDHEN and CDR2 SYDVKM. The CDR3 loop is CASSLVGIQHF. CDR3 bases: TGTGCCAGCAGTTTAGTGGGTATACAGCATTTT.

In this sample, this clone turned up a few times. V usage is TRBV6-1 and J usage is TRBJ2-7, with 7 bases identical to TRBD1. Germline CDR1 is MNHNS and CDR2 is SASEGT. J gave up 4 bases and V 4 bases, and 7 bases lay outside the gene matches. The CDR3 covers 14 residues. As DNA, the CDR3 is TGTGCCAGCAGTGGGACAGGAGTCCATTACGAGCAGTACTTC. It is translated as CASSGTGVHYEQYF.

This sequence joins TRBV18 and TRBJ2-3; D is unresolved. This CDR3 has 16 residues. Trimming pared 1 base from V and 0 bases from J, leaving 11 bases between. In germline, CDR1 is KGHSH, CDR2 LQKENI. CDR3 protein: CASSPLGITSTDTQYF. For the CDR3, the DNA is TGTGCCAGCTCACCACTGGGGATCACTAGCACAGATACGCAGTATTTT.

The chain carries TRBV28 and TRBJ1-2; D might be TRBD1 (5 bases). This CDR3 contains 14 residues. CDR1 is MDHEN and CDR2 is SYDVKM in the germline V gene. Deletions cut 2 bases from V and 3 bases from J, with 10 bases between. This chain's CDR3 is CASSLIVQDYGYTF. DNA of the CDR3: TGTGCCAGCAGTTTAATAGTACAGGACTATGGCTACACCTTC.

The chain combines TRBV19 with TRBJ1-5, with D maybe TRBD1 (6 bases). CDR1 LNHDA and CDR2 SQIVND come from the germline V gene (reference sequence). Trimming removed 4 bases at V and 5 bases at J, with 15 bases between. This CDR3 comprises 15 residues. CDR3 sequence reads: CASSKGSNRDQPQHF. The CDR3 DNA sequence: TGTGCCAGTAGTAAGGGGTCTAACAGGGATCAGCCCCAGCATTTT.

V gene TRBV6-6 combines with J gene TRBJ2-5, with TRBD1 identical over 7 bases. Matching the DNA end better, TRBJ2-7 makes the J call doubtful. The CDR3 is 14 amino acids. Germline assignment: CDR1 MNHNY and CDR2 SVGAGI (reference sequence). CDR3 region: CASSYGTESYEQYF. The CDR3 nucleotides read TGTGCCAGCAGTTACGGGACAGAGTCCTACGAGCAGTACTTC.

The chain employs TRBV7-2 and TRBJ2-3; a possible D gene is TRBD1 (6 bases). This CDR3 comprises 14 residues. Germline CDR1 SGHTA, CDR2 FQGNSA. The V gene lost 6 bases and the J gene lost 2 bases, with 12 bases spanning the gap. Here the CDR3 DNA reads TGTGCCAGCAGAGCCGGGACACACACAGATACGCAGTATTTT. Translating gives CASRAGTHTDTQYF.

The chain employs TRBV6-6 and TRBJ1-5; D may be TRBD1 (5 bases). The CDR3 spans 16 residues. The V end lost 2 bases, the J end lost 1 base, and 12 bases lay between the germline ends. Germline CDR1 is MNHNY and CDR2 is SVGAGI (reference sequence). In DNA form, the CDR3 reads TGTGCCAGCAGTTACGTTGGGACTCCGAGCAATCAGCCCCAGCATTTT. Protein: CASSYVGTPSNQPQHF.

The rearrangement uses TRBV4-1 and TRBJ2-6; D might be TRBD1 (6 bases). Trimming pared 2 bases from V and 9 bases from J, leaving 11 bases between. Germline CDR1 and CDR2: MGHRA and YSYEKL. This CDR3 has 14 amino acids. The CDR3 DNA reads as TGCGCCAGCAGCCAACCGGGACAAAACAACGTCCTGACTTTC. Translated: CASSQPGQNNVLTF.

This chain uses TRBV25-1 with TRBJ2-6; D unclear. The length of the CDR3 is 15 residues. Looked up from germline, CDR1 is MGHDK and CDR2 is SYGVNS. Trimming stripped 2 bases from V and 4 bases from J, with 9 bases between. CDR3 sequence (DNA): TGTGCCAGCAGTGAAGTGGGGTCCGGGGCCAACGTCCTGACTTTC. It encodes CASSEVGSGANVLTF.

This rearrangement joins TRBV15 to TRBJ2-3, with D perhaps TRBD1 (5 bases). The V end was cut by 9 bases, the J end by 4 bases, with 20 bases between. Germline V gene lookup returns CDR1 LNHNV and CDR2 YYDKDF (reference sequence). The CDR3 contains 15 residues. The CDR3: CATRRGTGDADTQYF. The CDR3 nucleotides read TGTGCCACACGTAGAGGCACAGGCGATGCAGATACGCAGTATTTT.